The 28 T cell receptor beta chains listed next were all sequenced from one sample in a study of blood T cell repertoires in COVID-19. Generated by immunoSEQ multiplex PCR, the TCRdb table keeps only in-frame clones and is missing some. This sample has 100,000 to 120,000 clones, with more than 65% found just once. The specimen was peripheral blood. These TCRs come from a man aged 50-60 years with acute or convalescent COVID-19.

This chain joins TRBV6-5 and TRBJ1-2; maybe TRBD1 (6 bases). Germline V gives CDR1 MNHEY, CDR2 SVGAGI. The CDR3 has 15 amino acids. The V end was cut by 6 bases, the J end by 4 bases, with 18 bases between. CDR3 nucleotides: TGTGCCAGCAGAGACCAGGGGACCTCCTCCTATGGCTACACCTTC. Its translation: CASRDQGTSSYGYTF.

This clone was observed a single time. The CDR3 coding sequence is TGTGCCAGCAGCTTGGGTCCGGACAGGAGGAACACTGAAGCTTTCTTT. Residues: CASSLGPDRRNTEAFF. The rearrangement joins TRBV5-5 to TRBJ1-1; 7 bases match TRBD1. CDR1 and CDR2 from the germline V gene are SGHKS and YYEKEE (reference sequence). The CDR3 has 16 amino acids. The V segment lost 0 bases and the J segment 1 base; nucleotides outside the gene matches: 6.

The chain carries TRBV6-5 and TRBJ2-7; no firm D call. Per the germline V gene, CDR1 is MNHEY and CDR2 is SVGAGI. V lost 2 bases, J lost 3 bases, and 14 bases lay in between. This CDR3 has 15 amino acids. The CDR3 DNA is TGTGCCAGCAGTTACAAAGGAGATCCCCTCTACGAGCAGTACTTC. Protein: CASSYKGDPLYEQYF.

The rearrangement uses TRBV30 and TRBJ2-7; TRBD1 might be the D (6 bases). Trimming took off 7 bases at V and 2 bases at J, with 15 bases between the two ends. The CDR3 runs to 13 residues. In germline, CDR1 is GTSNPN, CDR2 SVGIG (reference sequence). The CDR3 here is CAYLKTGTYEQYF. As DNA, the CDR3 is TGTGCCTACCTCAAAACAGGGACCTACGAGCAGTACTTC.

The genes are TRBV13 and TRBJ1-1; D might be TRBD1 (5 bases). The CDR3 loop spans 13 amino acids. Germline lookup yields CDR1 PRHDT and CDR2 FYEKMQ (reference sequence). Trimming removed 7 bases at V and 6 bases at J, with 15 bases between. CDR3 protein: CASTQGLVSEAFF. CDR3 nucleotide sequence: TGTGCCAGCACCCAGGGACTCGTGTCTGAAGCTTTCTTT.

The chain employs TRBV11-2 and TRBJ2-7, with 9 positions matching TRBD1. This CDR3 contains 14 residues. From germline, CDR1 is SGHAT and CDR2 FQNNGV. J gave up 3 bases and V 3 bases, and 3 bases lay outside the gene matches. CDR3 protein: CASSFPGQGYEQYF. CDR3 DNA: TGTGCCAGCAGCTTTCCGGGACAGGGCTACGAGCAGTACTTC.

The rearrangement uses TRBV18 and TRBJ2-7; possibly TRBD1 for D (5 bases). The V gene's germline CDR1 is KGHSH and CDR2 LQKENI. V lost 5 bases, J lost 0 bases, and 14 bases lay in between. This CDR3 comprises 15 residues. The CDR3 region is CASSSNRYSSYEQYF. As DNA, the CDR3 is TGTGCCAGCTCATCCAACAGGTATAGCTCCTACGAGCAGTACTTC.

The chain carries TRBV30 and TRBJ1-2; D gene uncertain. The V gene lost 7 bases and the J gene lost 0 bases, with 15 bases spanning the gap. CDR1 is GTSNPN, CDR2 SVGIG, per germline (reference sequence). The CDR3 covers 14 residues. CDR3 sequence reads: CALDSQEANYGYTF. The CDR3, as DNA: TGTGCCTTAGACTCTCAGGAGGCTAACTATGGCTACACCTTC. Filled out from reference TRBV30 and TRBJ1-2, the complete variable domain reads SQTIHQWPATLVQPVGSPLSLECTVEGTSNPNLYWYRQAAGRGLQLLFYSVGIGQISSEVPQNLSASRPQDRQFILSSKKLLLSDSGFYLCALDSQEANYGYTFGSGTRLTVV.

This CDR3 reads CASSSPKLQGSYEQYF. The DNA of the CDR3 is TGTGCCAGCAGTTCGCCGAAACTACAGGGCTCCTACGAGCAGTACTTC. The chain is built from TRBV27 and TRBJ2-7, with D possibly being TRBD1 (6 bases). Germline CDR1 reads MNHEY; CDR2 reads SMNVEV (reference sequence). V was trimmed by 4 bases and J by 0 bases, leaving 16 bases between them. The length of the CDR3 is 16 residues.

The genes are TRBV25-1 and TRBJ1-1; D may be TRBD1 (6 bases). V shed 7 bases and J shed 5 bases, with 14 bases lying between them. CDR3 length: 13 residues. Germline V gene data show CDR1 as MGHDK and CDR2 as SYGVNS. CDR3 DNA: TGTGCCAGCACCGAACAGGGAGGGACTGAAGCTTTCTTT. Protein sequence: CASTEQGGTEAFF. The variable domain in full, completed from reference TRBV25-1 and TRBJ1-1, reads EADIYQTPRYLVIGTGKKITLECSQTMGHDKMYWYQQDPGMELHLIHYSYGVNSTEKGDLSSESTVSRIRTEHFPLTLESARPSHTSQYLCASTEQGGTEAFFGQGTRLTVV.

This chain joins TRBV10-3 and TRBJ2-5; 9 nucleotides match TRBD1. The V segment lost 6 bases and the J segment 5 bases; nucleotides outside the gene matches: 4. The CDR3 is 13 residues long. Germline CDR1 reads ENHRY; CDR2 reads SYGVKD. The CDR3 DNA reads TGTGCCATCAGCGGACAGGGGATGGAGACCCAGTACTTC. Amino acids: CAISGQGMETQYF.

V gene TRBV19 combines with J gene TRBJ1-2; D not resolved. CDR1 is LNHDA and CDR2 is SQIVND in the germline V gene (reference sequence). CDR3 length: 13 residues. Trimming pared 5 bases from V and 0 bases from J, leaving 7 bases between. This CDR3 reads CASSPEANYGYTF. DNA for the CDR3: TGTGCCAGTAGTCCGGAGGCTAACTATGGCTACACCTTC. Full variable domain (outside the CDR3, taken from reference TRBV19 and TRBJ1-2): DGGITQSPKYLFRKEGQNVTLSCEQNLNHDAMYWYRQDPGQGLRLIYYSQIVNDFQKGDIAEGYSVSREKKESFPLTVTSAQKNPTAFYLCASSPEANYGYTFGSGTRLTVV.

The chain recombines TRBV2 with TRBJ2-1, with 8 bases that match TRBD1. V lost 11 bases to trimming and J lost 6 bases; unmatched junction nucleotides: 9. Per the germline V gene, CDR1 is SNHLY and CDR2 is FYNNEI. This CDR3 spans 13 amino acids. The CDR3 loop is CAAAGGIGNEQFF. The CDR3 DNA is TGTGCCGCGGCAGGGGGCATTGGCAATGAGCAGTTCTTC.

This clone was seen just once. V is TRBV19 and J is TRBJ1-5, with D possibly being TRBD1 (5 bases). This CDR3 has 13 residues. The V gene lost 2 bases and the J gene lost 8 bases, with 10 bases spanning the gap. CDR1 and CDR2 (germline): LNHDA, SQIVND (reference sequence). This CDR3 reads CASSIQGGEPQHF. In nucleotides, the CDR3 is TGTGCCAGTAGTATACAGGGTGGGGAGCCCCAGCATTTT.

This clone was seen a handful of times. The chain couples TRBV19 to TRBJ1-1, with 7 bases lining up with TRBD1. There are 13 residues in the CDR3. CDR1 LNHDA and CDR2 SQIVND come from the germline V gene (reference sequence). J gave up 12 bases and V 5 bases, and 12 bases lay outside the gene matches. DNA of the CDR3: TGTGCCAGTAGTTTAAACCACAGGGGTGAGACTTTCTTT. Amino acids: CASSLNHRGETFF.

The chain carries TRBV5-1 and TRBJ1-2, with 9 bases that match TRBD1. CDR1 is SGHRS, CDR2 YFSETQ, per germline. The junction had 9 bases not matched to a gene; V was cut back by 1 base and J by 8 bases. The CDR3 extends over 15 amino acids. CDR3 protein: CASSLTGQGFGGYTF. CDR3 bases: TGCGCCAGCAGCTTGACGGGACAGGGATTCGGGGGCTACACCTTC.

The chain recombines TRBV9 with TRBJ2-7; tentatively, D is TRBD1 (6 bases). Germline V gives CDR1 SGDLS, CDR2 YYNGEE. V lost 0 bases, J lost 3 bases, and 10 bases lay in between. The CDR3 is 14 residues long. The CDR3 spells CASSVGDIFYEQYF. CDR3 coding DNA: TGTGCCAGCAGCGTAGGGGACATCTTCTACGAGCAGTACTTC.

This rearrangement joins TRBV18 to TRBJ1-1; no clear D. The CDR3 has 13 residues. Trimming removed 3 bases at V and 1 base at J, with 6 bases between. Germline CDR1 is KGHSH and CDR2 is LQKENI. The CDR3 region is CASSPTSNTEAFF. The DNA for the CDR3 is TGTGCCAGCTCACCGACATCGAACACTGAAGCTTTCTTT.

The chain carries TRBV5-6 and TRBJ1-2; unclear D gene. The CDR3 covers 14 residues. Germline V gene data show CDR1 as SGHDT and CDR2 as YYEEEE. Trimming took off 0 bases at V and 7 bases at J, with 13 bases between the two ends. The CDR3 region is CASSLDSGKGGYTF. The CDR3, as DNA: TGTGCCAGCAGCTTGGATTCGGGGAAGGGTGGCTACACCTTC.

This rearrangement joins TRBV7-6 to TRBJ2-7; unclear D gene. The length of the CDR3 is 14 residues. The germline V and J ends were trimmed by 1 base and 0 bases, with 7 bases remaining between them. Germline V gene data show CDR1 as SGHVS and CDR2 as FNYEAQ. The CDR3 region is CASSLGRSSYEQYV. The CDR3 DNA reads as TGTGCCAGCAGCTTAGGGCGGAGCTCCTACGAGCAGTACGTC.

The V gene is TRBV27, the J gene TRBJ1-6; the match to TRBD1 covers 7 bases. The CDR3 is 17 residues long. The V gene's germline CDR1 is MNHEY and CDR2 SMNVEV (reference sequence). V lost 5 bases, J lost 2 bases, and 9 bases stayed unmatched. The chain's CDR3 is CASSGEGGATYNSPLHF. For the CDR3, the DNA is TGTGCCAGCAGTGGGGAAGGGGGCGCGACCTATAATTCACCCCTCCACTTT.

CDR3 in DNA: TGTGCCAGCAGCCGCCAAGGGGCCTATGAAGCTTTCTTT. Residues: CASSRQGAYEAFF. The chain combines TRBV12-3 or TRBV12-4 with TRBJ1-1, with D perhaps matching TRBD1 (5 bases). The V end was cut by 6 bases, the J end by 7 bases, with 15 bases between. The CDR3 has 13 residues.

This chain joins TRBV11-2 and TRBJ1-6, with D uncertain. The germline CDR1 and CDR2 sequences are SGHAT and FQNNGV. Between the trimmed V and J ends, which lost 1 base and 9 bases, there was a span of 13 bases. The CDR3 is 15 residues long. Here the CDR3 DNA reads TGTGCCAGCAGCTTAGGAAGAAACCGGGGTTCACCCCTCCACTTT. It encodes CASSLGRNRGSPLHF.

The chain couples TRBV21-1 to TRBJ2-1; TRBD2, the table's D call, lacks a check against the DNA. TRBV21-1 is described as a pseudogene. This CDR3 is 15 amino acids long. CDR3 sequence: CASSKVGSGGVEQFF. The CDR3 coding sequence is TGTGCCAGCAGCAAGGTGGGTAGCGGGGGGGTTGAGCAGTTCTTC.

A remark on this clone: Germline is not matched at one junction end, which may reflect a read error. The CDR3 loop is CASSPSSGQEFNYGYIF. In nucleotides, the CDR3 is TGTGCCAGCAGCCCTAGCTCGGGACAGGAGTTTAACTATGGCTACATCTTC. V usage is TRBV5-5 and J usage is TRBJ1-2; TRBD1 matches at 8 bases. The CDR3 totals 17 residues. The germline V gene has CDR1 SGHKS and CDR2 YYEKEE (reference sequence).

The CDR3 here is CASSITGVRGTEAFF. CDR3 in DNA: TGTGCCAGCAGCATCACAGGGGTACGCGGCACTGAAGCTTTCTTT. This chain joins TRBV7-3 and TRBJ1-1, with 7 nucleotides matching TRBD1. With 5 bases clipped from V and 4 bases from J, the junction kept 10 bases outside the gene matches. Germline loops: CDR1 SGHTA, CDR2 FQGTGA. This CDR3 has 15 amino acids.

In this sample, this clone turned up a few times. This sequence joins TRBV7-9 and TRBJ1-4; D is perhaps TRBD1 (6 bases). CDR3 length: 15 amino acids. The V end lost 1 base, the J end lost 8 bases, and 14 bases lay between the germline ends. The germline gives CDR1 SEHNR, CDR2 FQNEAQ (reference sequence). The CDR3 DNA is TGTGCCAGCAGCTTAGATTTGGGGGCAGGAGAAAAACTGTTTTTT. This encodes CASSLDLGAGEKLFF.

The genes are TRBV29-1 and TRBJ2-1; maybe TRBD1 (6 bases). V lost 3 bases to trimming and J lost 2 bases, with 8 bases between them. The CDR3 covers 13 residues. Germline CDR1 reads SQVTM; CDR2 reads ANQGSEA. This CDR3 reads CSVEGDTYNEQFF. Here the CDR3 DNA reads TGCAGCGTTGAGGGGGACACCTACAATGAGCAGTTCTTC.